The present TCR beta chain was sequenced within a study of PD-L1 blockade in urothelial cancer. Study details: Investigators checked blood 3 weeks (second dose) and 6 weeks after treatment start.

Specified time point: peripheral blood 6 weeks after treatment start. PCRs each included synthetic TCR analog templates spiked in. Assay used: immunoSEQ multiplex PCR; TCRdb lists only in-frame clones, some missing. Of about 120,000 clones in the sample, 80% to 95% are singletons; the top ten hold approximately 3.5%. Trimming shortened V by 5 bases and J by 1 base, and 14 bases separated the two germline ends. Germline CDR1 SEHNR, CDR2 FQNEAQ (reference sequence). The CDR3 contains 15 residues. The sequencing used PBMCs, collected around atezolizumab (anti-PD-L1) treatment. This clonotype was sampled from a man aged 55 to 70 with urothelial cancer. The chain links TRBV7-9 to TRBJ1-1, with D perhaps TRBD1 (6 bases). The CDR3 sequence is CASSDLGAKNTEAFF. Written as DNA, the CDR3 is TGTGCCAGCAGCGACCTGGGGGCCAAGAACACTGAAGCTTTCTTT.